The rows below give T cell receptor beta chains drawn from one sample of a study of cytomegalovirus exposure and HLA in healthy donors. Sequencing was performed with immunoSEQ multiplex PCR; in TCRdb, only in-frame clones are kept and a portion is missing. Here the sample spans under 65,000 clones, roughly nine tenths being singletons. Input material: PBMCs. The receptors come from a woman aged 18-29 years in good health and CMV-seropositive. Both conserved end residues are part of each CDR3. The D gene is left open where the match is weak. For some rows the clone size is stated as once, few or many, or as a class when expanded; others skip it.

v_call,clone_size,d_call,j_call,cdr3_aa,cdr3_nt
TRBV28,NA,NA,TRBJ1-6,CASSPRFDSVNYNSPLHF,TGTGCCAGCAGTCCCAGATTCGACAGCGTTAATTATAATTCACCCCTCCACTTT
TRBV5-1,once,TRBD2,TRBJ2-7,CASSLGTSGGGSYEQYF,TGCGCCAGCAGCTTAGGTACTAGCGGGGGGGGCTCCTACGAGCAGTACTTC
TRBV29-1,NA,TRBD1,TRBJ1-4,CSVASVAGQVGGTNEKLFF,TGCAGCGTTGCATCTGTGGCGGGACAGGTGGGGGGGACTAATGAAAAACTGTTTTTT
TRBV27,NA,TRBD1,TRBJ1-5,CASSLEGASNQPQHF,TGTGCCAGCAGTTTAGAGGGGGCGAGCAATCAGCCCCAGCATTTT
TRBV21-1,once,NA,TRBJ1-3,CASSRVETDPGNTIYF,TGTGCCAGCAGCAGGGTCGAGACAGACCCTGGAAACACCATATATTTT
TRBV30,NA,TRBD2,TRBJ2-1,CAWSAYGGTDYNEQFF,TGTGCCTGGAGTGCCTACGGGGGGACCGACTACAATGAGCAGTTCTTC
TRBV27,NA,TRBD1,TRBJ1-2,CASSFRTGGGYTF,TGTGCCAGCAGTTTTCGGACAGGAGGTGGCTACACCTTC
TRBV19,medium-sized,TRBD1,TRBJ1-2,CASSITTTPTGATYGYTF,TGTGCCAGTAGTATAACAACCACGCCGACAGGGGCGACCTATGGCTACACCTTC
TRBV4-3,once,NA,TRBJ1-6,CASSQAPWQGTNSPLHF,TGCGCCAGCAGCCAAGCCCCGTGGCAGGGGACTAATTCACCCCTCCACTTT
TRBV6-4,few,NA,TRBJ2-1,CASSESTDSSNEQFF,TGTGCCAGCAGTGAATCGACGGACAGTTCCAATGAGCAGTTCTTC
TRBV4-2,few,TRBD2,TRBJ2-7,CASSQETSGSYEQYF,TGTGCCAGCAGCCAAGAGACTAGCGGCTCCTACGAGCAGTACTTC
TRBV14,few,NA,TRBJ1-2,CASSQPPGGYTF,TGTGCCAGCAGCCAGCCCCCAGGTGGCTACACCTTC
TRBV27,NA,NA,TRBJ1-2,CASSLFPTGDYGYTF,TGTGCCAGCAGTTTATTTCCGACAGGAGACTATGGCTACACCTTC
TRBV9,NA,NA,TRBJ1-2,CASSVGGLLGDGYTF,TGTGCCAGCAGCGTAGGTGGACTACTTGGAGATGGCTACACCTTC
TRBV9,once,TRBD1,TRBJ1-2,CASSGRPDRNYGYTF,TGTGCCAGCAGCGGACGCCCGGACAGGAACTATGGCTACACCTTC
TRBV19,NA,NA,TRBJ1-6,CASRPLLGARNSPLHF,TGTGCCAGTAGGCCTCTCCTAGGGGCGAGGAATTCACCCCTCCACTTT
TRBV6-1,NA,TRBD1,TRBJ2-2,CASRTGANSGELFF,TGTGCCAGCAGGACAGGGGCGAACAGCGGGGAGCTGTTTTTT
TRBV29-1,NA,NA,TRBJ1-1,CSGGRGGDTEAFF,TGCAGCGGGGGCAGAGGGGGGGACACTGAAGCTTTCTTT
TRBV2,NA,TRBD1,TRBJ1-2,CASKQGPANYGYTF,TGTGCCAGTAAACAGGGGCCCGCTAACTATGGCTACACCTTC
TRBV2,NA,TRBD1,TRBJ1-5,CASSPGQLYSNQPQHF,TGTGCCAGCAGTCCGGGACAGCTATATAGCAATCAGCCCCAGCATTTT
TRBV5-1,NA,NA,TRBJ2-3,CASSTDTTDTQYF,TGCGCCAGCAGCACCGACACAACAGATACGCAGTATTTT
TRBV27,NA,NA,TRBJ2-3,CASSSVVGSPWTDTQYF,TGTGCCAGCAGTTCCGTCGTTGGCTCACCTTGGACAGATACGCAGTATTTT
TRBV5-4,NA,NA,TRBJ2-5,CASSSQGGEGETQYF,TGTGCCAGCAGCTCCCAGGGGGGCGAGGGGGAGACCCAGTACTTC
TRBV7-8,few,TRBD1,TRBJ1-1,CASSPRQGAMNTEAFF,TGTGCCAGCAGCCCGCGACAGGGGGCGATGAACACTGAAGCTTTCTTT
TRBV28,NA,NA,TRBJ1-1,CASPRDRATMNTEAFF,TGTGCCAGCCCGCGGGACCGAGCCACTATGAACACTGAAGCTTTCTTT
TRBV27,NA,NA,TRBJ2-2,CASSDGSAGELFF,TGTGCCAGCAGTGACGGGTCGGCCGGGGAGCTGTTTTTT
TRBV27,few,NA,TRBJ1-5,CASSLVWGSQPQHF,TGTGCCAGCAGTTTAGTCTGGGGCAGTCAGCCCCAGCATTTT